The 6 T cell receptor beta chains below come from one sample, sequenced in a study of immune heterogeneity within non-small cell lung tumors. Multiplex PCR amplified the TCR beta CDR3 region. Its first round ran for 10 to 11 cycles with 32 V and 13 J primers. TCRdb processed the multiplex PCR reads anew with MiXCR; each CDR3 protein has one entry. The repertoire holds 15,000 to 20,000 distinct CDR3 sequences, with about 30% as singletons. With around 550 ng used per sample, the template was genomic DNA from bulk tumor. Surgery yielded several widely spaced biopsies per primary tumor. Samples came from untreated patients having curative surgery for newly diagnosed non-small cell lung cancer. Sequencing was performed on lung tumor tissue. The source of these receptors is a man aged 40-49 years with non-small cell lung cancer.

Within the sample, this clonotype is medium-sized (0.01 to 0.1%). J is TRBJ1-6 and V is TRBV19, with TRBD1 matching 10 bases. V trimming: 4 bases; J trimming: 10 bases; junction bases outside the gene matches: 7. The V gene's germline CDR1 is LNHDA and CDR2 SQIVND (reference sequence). This CDR3 spans 15 amino acids. CDR3: CASSNLGQGQSPLHF. CDR3 coding DNA: TGTGCCAGTAGTAACTTGGGACAGGGGCAATCACCCCTCCACTTT.

At least ten counts were recorded for this clonotype. This rearrangement joins TRBV18 to TRBJ2-2, with 12 bases that match TRBD2. The CDR3 is 18 residues long. V trimming: 3 bases; J trimming: 2 bases; junction bases outside the gene matches: 7. CDR1 KGHSH and CDR2 LQKENI come from the germline V gene. The DNA for the CDR3 is TGTGCCAGCTCACCCCGACTAGCGGGGGCGGGAAACACCGGGGAGCTGTTTTTT. Translation gives CASSPRLAGAGNTGELFF.

This clonotype was seen only a few times. The rearrangement joins TRBV29-1 to TRBJ2-5; 12 bases match TRBD2. The ends lost 5 bases at V and 7 bases at J; junction bases unmatched: 5. CDR3 size: 13 residues. Germline CDR1 SQVTM, CDR2 ANQGSEA. The CDR3 nucleotides are TGCAGCGTTCGACTAGCGGGAGAATGGACCCAGTACTTC. Encoded protein: CSVRLAGEWTQYF. The complete variable domain, with remaining parts taken from reference TRBV29-1 and TRBJ2-5, reads SAVISQKPSRDICQRGTSLTIQCQVDSQVTMMFWYRQQPGQSLTLIATANQGSEATYESGFVIDKFPISRPNLTFSTLTVSNMSPEDSSIYLCSVRLAGEWTQYFGPGTRLLVL.

On this clonotype itself: With a much larger clone just one base away, this may be a read error. This chain's CDR3 is CASSPGTSGHKSYDQYF. DNA of the CDR3: TGCGCCAGCAGCCCCGGGACTAGCGGACATAAGAGCTACGATCAGTACTTC. This chain connects TRBV5-1 to TRBJ2-7; 11 bases line up with TRBD2. The CDR3 spans 17 residues. Germline V gene data show CDR1 as SGHRS and CDR2 as YFSETQ.

J is TRBJ1-2 and V is TRBV6-1; 7 bases map to TRBD1. This CDR3 contains 14 residues. Germline CDR1 is MNHNS and CDR2 is SASEGT. The V and J ends lost 5 bases and 10 bases, in that order; junction bases with no gene match: 13. CDR3 DNA: TGTGCCAGCAGTACCGGTACAGGGGACTATAACTACACCTTC. It yields the protein CASSTGTGDYNYTF.

This clonotype was found many times. The gene calls are TRBV3-1 and TRBJ1-3; D is unresolved. Looked up from germline, CDR1 is LGHDT and CDR2 is YNNKEL (reference sequence). The CDR3 covers 13 residues. V lost 1 base to trimming and J lost 4 bases, with 5 bases between them. The CDR3 region is CASSQGEGNTIYF. CDR3 sequence (DNA): TGTGCCAGCAGCCAAGGTGAGGGAAACACCATATATTTT. The entire variable domain, with the rest obtained from reference TRBV3-1 and TRBJ1-3, is as follows: DTAVSQTPKYLVTQMGNDKSIKCEQNLGHDTMYWYKQDSKKFLKIMFSYNNKELIINETVPNRFSPKSPDKAHLNLHINSLELGDSAVYFCASSQGEGNTIYFGEGSWLTVV.